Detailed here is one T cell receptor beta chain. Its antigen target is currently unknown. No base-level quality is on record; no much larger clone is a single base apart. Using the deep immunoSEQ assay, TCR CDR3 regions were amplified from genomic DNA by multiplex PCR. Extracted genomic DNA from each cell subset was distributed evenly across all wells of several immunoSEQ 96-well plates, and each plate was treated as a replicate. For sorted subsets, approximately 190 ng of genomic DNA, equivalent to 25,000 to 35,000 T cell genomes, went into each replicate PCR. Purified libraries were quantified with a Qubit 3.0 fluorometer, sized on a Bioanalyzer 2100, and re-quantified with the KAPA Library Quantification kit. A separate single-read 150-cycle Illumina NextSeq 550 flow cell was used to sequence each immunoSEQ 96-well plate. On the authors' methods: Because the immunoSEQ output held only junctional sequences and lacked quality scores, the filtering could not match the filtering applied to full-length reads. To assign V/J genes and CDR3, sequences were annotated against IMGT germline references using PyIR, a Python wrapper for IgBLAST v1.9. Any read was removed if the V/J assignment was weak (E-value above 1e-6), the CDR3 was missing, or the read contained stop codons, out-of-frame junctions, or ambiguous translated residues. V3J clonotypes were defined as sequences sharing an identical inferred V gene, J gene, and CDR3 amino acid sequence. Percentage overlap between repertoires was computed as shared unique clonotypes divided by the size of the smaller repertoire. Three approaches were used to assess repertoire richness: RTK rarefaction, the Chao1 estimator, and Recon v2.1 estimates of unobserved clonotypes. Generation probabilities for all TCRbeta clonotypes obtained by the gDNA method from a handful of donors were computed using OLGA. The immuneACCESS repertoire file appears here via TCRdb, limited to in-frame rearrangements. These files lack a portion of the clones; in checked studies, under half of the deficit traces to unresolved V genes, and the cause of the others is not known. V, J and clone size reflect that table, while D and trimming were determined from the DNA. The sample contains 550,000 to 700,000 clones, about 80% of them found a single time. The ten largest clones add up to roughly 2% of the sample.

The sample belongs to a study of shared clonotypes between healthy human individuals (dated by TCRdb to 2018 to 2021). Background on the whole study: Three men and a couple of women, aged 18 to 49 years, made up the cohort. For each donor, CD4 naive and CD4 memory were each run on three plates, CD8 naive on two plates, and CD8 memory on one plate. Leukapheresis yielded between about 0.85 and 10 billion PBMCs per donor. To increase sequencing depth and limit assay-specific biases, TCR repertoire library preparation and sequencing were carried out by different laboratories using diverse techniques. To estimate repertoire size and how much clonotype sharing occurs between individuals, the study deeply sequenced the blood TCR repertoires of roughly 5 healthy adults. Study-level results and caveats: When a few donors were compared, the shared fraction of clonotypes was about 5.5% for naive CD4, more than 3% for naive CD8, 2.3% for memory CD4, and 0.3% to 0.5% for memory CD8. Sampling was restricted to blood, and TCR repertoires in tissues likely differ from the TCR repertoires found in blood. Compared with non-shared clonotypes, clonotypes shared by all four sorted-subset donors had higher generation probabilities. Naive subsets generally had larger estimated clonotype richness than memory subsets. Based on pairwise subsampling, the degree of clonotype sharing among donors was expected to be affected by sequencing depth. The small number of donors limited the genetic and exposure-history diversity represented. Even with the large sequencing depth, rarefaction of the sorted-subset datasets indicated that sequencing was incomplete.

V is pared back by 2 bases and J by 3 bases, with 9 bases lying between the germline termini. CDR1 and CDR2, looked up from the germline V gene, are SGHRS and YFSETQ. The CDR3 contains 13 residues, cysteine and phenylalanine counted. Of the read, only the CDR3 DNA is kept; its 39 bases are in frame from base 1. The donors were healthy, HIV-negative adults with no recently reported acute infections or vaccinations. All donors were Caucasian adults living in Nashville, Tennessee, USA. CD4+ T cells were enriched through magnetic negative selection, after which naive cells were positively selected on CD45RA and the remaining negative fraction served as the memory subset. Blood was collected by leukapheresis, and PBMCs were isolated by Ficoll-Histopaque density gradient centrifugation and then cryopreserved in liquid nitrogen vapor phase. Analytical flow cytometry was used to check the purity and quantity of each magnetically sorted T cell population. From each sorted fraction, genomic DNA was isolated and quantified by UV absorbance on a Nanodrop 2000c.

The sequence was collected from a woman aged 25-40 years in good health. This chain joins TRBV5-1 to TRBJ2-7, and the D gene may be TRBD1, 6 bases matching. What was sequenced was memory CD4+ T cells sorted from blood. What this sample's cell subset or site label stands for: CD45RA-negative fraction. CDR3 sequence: CASSLGGFYEQYF. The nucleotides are TGCGCCAGCAGCTTAGGGGGTTTCTACGAGCAGTACTTC.